These 12 T cell receptor beta chains were all obtained from the same sample, sequenced in a study of cytomegalovirus exposure and HLA in healthy donors. Vbeta (60) and Jbeta (13) primers were used in the PCR. Data came from immunoSEQ multiplex PCR; TCRdb stores just in-frame clones and leaves some out. This sample yields under 200,000 clones, of which 75% to 85% are seen a single time; 4% to 5.5% belongs to the top ten. Sequencing was performed on PBMCs. The receptors originated from a man younger than 40 in good health and CMV-seronegative.

This clone appeared a single time. The chain joins TRBV30 to TRBJ1-6; TRBD1 is a possible D gene (6 bases). Trimming pared 0 bases from V and 8 bases from J, leaving 14 bases between. Germline-derived CDR1 and CDR2 are GTSNPN and SVGIG (reference sequence). There are 15 residues in the CDR3. DNA for the CDR3: TGTGCCTGGAGTGTACGGCAGGGGAAGGATTCACCCCTCCACTTT. The encoded protein is CAWSVRQGKDSPLHF.

In the case of this clone: This same CDR3 is encoded by further DNA sequences in the sample. The chain is built from TRBV15 and TRBJ2-6, with 7 bases that match TRBD2. The CDR3 totals 18 residues. Unmatched junction bases numbered 5, after V lost 0 bases and J lost 0 bases. CDR1 and CDR2 (germline): LNHNV, YYDKDF (reference sequence). CDR3 nucleotide sequence: TGTGCCACCAGCAGAGAGGCGGGGGACCCCTCTGGGGCCAACGTCCTGACTTTC. Translation gives CATSREAGDPSGANVLTF.

This sequence joins TRBV11-2 and TRBJ1-2; D is unresolved. CDR1 SGHAT and CDR2 FQNNGV come from the germline V gene. This CDR3 has 16 amino acids. With 3 bases removed from V and 0 bases from J, the gap between germline ends came to 14 bases. CDR3 loop: CASSLAARTSNYGYTF. Written as DNA, the CDR3 is TGTGCCAGCAGCTTGGCGGCCCGAACCTCTAACTATGGCTACACCTTC.

The V call is TRBV4-3, the J call TRBJ1-2; D is uncertain. The CDR3 runs 15 residues. Trimming took off 1 base at V and 2 bases at J, with 11 bases between the two ends. CDR1 is LGHNA, CDR2 YSLEER, per germline. The CDR3 coding sequence is TGCGCCAGCAGCCAAGCAAGGCAGGCAAACTATGGCTACACCTTC. This sequence encodes CASSQARQANYGYTF.

The chain couples TRBV27 to TRBJ1-2, with a weak D call TRBD1 (5 bases). The CDR3 is 14 amino acids. Trimming cost V 5 bases and J 0 bases, with 10 bases left between them. Per the germline V gene, CDR1 is MNHEY and CDR2 is SMNVEV (reference sequence). The CDR3 nucleotides read TGTGCCAGCAGTCCTGGGACTTCTAACTATGGCTACACCTTC. Residues: CASSPGTSNYGYTF.

V and J are TRBV27 and TRBJ1-2; 9 positions match TRBD1. The germline V gene has CDR1 MNHEY and CDR2 SMNVEV (reference sequence). V lost 6 bases to trimming and J lost 4 bases; unmatched junction nucleotides: 12. The length of the CDR3 is 16 residues. The CDR3: CASSPGTGTTGYGYTF. The CDR3 coding sequence is TGTGCCAGCAGCCCCGGGACAGGGACTACCGGCTATGGCTACACCTTC.

V usage is TRBV13 and J usage is TRBJ2-7, with D tentatively TRBD1 (5 bases). The CDR3 totals 15 residues. Trimming cost V 1 base and J 4 bases, with 14 bases left between them. Germline V gene data show CDR1 as PRHDT and CDR2 as FYEKMQ (reference sequence). The CDR3 region has the DNA TGTGCCAGCAGCTTAGAAGGGGCCCAAAGGTACGAGCAGTACTTC. The encoded protein is CASSLEGAQRYEQYF.

This chain links TRBV27 with TRBJ2-4, with a possible D match to TRBD1 (6 bases). The CDR3 consists of 15 residues. With 5 bases removed from V and 7 bases from J, the gap between germline ends came to 18 bases. CDR1 and CDR2 (germline): MNHEY, SMNVEV (reference sequence). In DNA form, the CDR3 reads TGTGCCAGCAGTCATCAACAGGGTTTCATGAACATTCAGTACTTC. This codes for CASSHQQGFMNIQYF.

The chain uses TRBV9 and TRBJ2-1; possible D gene TRBD2, 5 bases. V lost 0 bases and J lost 3, with 13 bases in between. The germline V gene encodes CDR1 SGDLS and CDR2 YYNGEE. This CDR3 is 16 amino acids long. The chain's CDR3 is CASSVATGSGYNEQFF. The CDR3, as DNA: TGTGCCAGCAGCGTAGCTACGGGATCAGGCTACAATGAGCAGTTCTTC.

V and J are TRBV19 and TRBJ1-1, with 7 positions matching TRBD1. This CDR3 comprises 17 residues. Per germline, CDR1 LNHDA and CDR2 SQIVND (reference sequence). Unmatched junction bases numbered 10, after V lost 0 bases and J lost 3 bases. The DNA for the CDR3 is TGTGCCAGTAGTATAGATCTATTAGGAGGGGGCGACACTGAAGCTTTCTTT. This encodes CASSIDLLGGGDTEAFF.

The chain carries TRBV21-1 and TRBJ2-5; the table's D call of TRBD1 was not tested on the DNA. TRBV21-1 is noted as a pseudogene. The length of the CDR3 is 17 residues. CDR3 DNA: TGTGCCAGCAGCAAAAATCCAAACAGGGTTCTAGGAGAGACCCAGTACTTC. Translating gives CASSKNPNRVLGETQYF.

The gene calls are TRBV6-5 and TRBJ1-6; maybe TRBD1 (6 bases). The CDR3 is 14 amino acids. The V end was cut by 2 bases, the J end by 8 bases, with 10 bases between. Per germline, CDR1 MNHEY and CDR2 SVGAGI. This CDR3 reads CASSYAGDHSPLHF. In DNA, the CDR3 is TGTGCCAGCAGTTACGCAGGGGATCATTCACCCCTCCACTTT.